The clone carrying this T cell receptor beta chain was found many times. Germline CDR1 reads KGHSH; CDR2 reads LQKENI. This CDR3 spans 15 amino acids. Trimming removed 2 bases from V and 2 bases from J, with 11 bases in between. These data belong to a study of human T cells and chemical hapten exposure. TCRdb ran MiXCR on the RACE reads and lists one entry per CDR3 protein. Among 44,000 or so distinct CDR3 sequences, around 3.4% were seen once, and the ten largest hold approximately 5%. Indicated time point: healthy volunteer bleed at 6 weeks. Total RNA was extracted from unfractionated whole blood. The receptor's source is a human donor in good health. Some clones in this sample may be carry-over from other donors' samples. Sequencing was done on a sample of whole blood. This chain links TRBV18 with TRBJ2-3; D is unresolved. The CDR3: CASSPDLGTTDTQYF. The CDR3 bases are TGTGCCAGCTCACCAGATCTCGGAACCACAGATACGCAGTATTTT.